This T cell receptor beta chain was identified during a study of blood T cells in healthy people across ages. Alongside a J-beta primer mix, a sample-barcoded 5' primer served in a second PCR lasting roughly 6 to 11 cycles. Unique molecular identifiers of 12 random nucleotides labeled each cDNA. MiXCR, run by TCRdb on the 5' RACE reads, gives a single entry per CDR3 protein. The sample lists 1,100,000 or so distinct CDR3 sequences; under 45% were seen once. Peripheral blood, approximately 10 milliliters per donor, was collected. Points on this clonotype: At one end the junction does not follow the germline gene, possibly because of a read error.

This CDR3 is built from 15 residues. Germline values: CDR1 GTSNPN, CDR2 SVGIG (reference sequence). The receptor's source is a woman aged 55-69 years in good health. The sample consisted of blood. The chain joins TRBV30 to TRBJ2-3; 9 bases map to TRBD1. The CDR3 DNA reads as TGTGCCTGGACCCCCTGGGGACAGGGACCAGAGACGCAGTATTTT. Translation: CAWTPWGQGPETQYF. The complete variable domain, with remaining parts taken from reference TRBV30 and TRBJ2-3, reads SQTIHQWPATLVQPVGSPLSLECTVEGTSNPNLYWYRQAAGRGLQLLFYSVGIGQISSEVPQNLSASRPQDRQFILSSKKLLLSDSGFYLCAWTPWGQGPETQYFGPGTRLTVL.